The rows below give T cell receptor beta chains drawn from one sample of a study of immune reconstitution after stem cell transplant in scleroderma. Using its own MiXCR run on the RT-PCR reads, TCRdb lists one record per CDR3 protein. The sample lists about 4,000 distinct CDR3 sequences, approximately 6% seen once, with about 16% in the top ten. The sample was taken before or after autologous hematopoietic stem cell transplantation (not recorded which). The receptor source for this set is a female donor with systemic sclerosis. Each CDR3 is given with its conserved first and last residue. Fields, in order: V gene, D gene, clone size, J gene, CDR3 DNA, CDR3 protein. The D gene is left open where the match is weak. The listing skips clone size in some rows; elsewhere it reads once, few, many or a size class.

TRBV6-5	TRBD1	medium-sized	TRBJ2-7	TGTGCCAGCAGCGACAGGGAGTTAGATTCCTCCTACGAGCAGTACTTC	CASSDRELDSSYEQYF
TRBV20-1	.	medium-sized	TRBJ2-5	TGCAGTGCTCGGGCAGGACAAACACAAGAGACCCAGTACTTC	CSARAGQTQETQYF
TRBV6-6	.	medium-sized	TRBJ1-1	TGTGCCAGCAGCGATGAACCCTGGGATGAAGCTTTCTTT	CASSDEPWDEAFF
TRBV12-3/TRBV12-4	.	medium-sized	TRBJ2-5	TGTGCCAGCAGTTTAGCCAGGGACCAGACCCAGTACTTC	CASSLARDQTQYF
TRBV7-6	TRBD2	few	TRBJ2-1	TGTGCCAGCAGCTTAGCGCTAGCGGGAGTCGTTGAGCAGTTCTTC	CASSLALAGVVEQFF
TRBV5-5	TRBD2	.	TRBJ2-2	TGTGCCAGCAGCTTGAGGCTAGCGGGAGGGTACACCGGGGAGCTGTTTTTT	CASSLRLAGGYTGELFF
TRBV9	TRBD1	few	TRBJ1-6	TGTGCCAGCAGCGAGGGGGCGAACAATTCACCCCTCCACTTT	CASSEGANNSPLHF
TRBV5-1	.	medium-sized	TRBJ1-1	TGCGCCAGCAGCTTGGGGGATTTGAGCACTGAAGCTTTCTTT	CASSLGDLSTEAFF
TRBV9	.	medium-sized	TRBJ2-1	TGTGCCAGCAGCGGTTTAAACGGGAGCTCCTACAATGAGCAGTTCTTC	CASSGLNGSSYNEQFF
TRBV29-1	.	medium-sized	TRBJ1-5	TGCAGCGTTGAAGTCGCTCAGGGCGGGTCTCGTAGATCCCAGCATTTT	CSVEVAQGGSRRSQHF
TRBV6-6	TRBD1	medium-sized	TRBJ2-3	TGTGCCAGCAGCCAAAGGGACAGGGGTCCGGATACGCAGTATTTT	CASSQRDRGPDTQYF
TRBV3-1	.	medium-sized	TRBJ1-2	TGTGCCAGCAGCCCCCTGGGTCTAGCTAACTATGGCTACACCTTC	CASSPLGLANYGYTF
TRBV5-8	.	.	TRBJ2-3	TGTGCCAGCAGCTTGGTTGCCCTGGAGGGTTTCGCAGATACGCAGTATTTT	CASSLVALEGFADTQYF
TRBV18	.	few	TRBJ1-1	TGTGCCAGCTCACCTTTTTCCGAGAACACTGAAGCTTTCTTT	CASSPFSENTEAFF
TRBV5-1	.	few	TRBJ2-7	TGCGCCAGCAGCTTGATAGGGGTAGCGCCGCTCTCCTACGAGCAGTACTTC	CASSLIGVAPLSYEQYF
TRBV29-1	.	medium-sized	TRBJ2-7	TGCAGCACTAGGACGAGCAACGCGGGCGAGCAGTACTTC	CSTRTSNAGEQYF
TRBV3-1	TRBD1	medium-sized	TRBJ2-1	TGTGCCAGCAGCCAGACAGCAGCCAGGACAGGGAAAAATGAGCAGTTCTTC	CASSQTAARTGKNEQFF
TRBV20-1	.	.	TRBJ2-1	TGCAGTGCTAGATCGGAGACTGGACCCAATGAGCAGTTCTTC	CSARSETGPNEQFF
TRBV6-5	TRBD2	medium-sized	TRBJ2-7	TGTGCCAGCAGTTACTCAAGCGGGGGGCCCTACGAGCAGTACTTC	CASSYSSGGPYEQYF
TRBV4-2	.	medium-sized	TRBJ2-5	TGTGCCAGCAGCCAAGCGGCTAGAAGGGGGGAGACCCAGTACTTC	CASSQAARRGETQYF
TRBV27	.	.	TRBJ1-1	TGTGCCAGCAGTTTAGGGGGGAGAAACACTGAAGCTTTCTTT	CASSLGGRNTEAFF
TRBV6-2/TRBV6-3	.	medium-sized	TRBJ2-7	TGTGCCAGCAGTTACAGGGGTCACGAGCAGTACTTC	CASSYRGHEQYF
TRBV20-1	.	.	TRBJ2-7	TGCAGTGCTGGAGATTCCCCTCGGCAGCTCCGATGGGACGAGCAGTACTTC	CSAGDSPRQLRWDEQYF
TRBV15	.	large	TRBJ1-5	TGTGCCACCAGCGCAGGGACCAGCAATCAGCCCCAGCATTTT	CATSAGTSNQPQHF
TRBV10-3	.	few	TRBJ2-5	TGTGCCATCAGTGTGGGACGGAACCAAGAGACCCAGTACTTC	CAISVGRNQETQYF
TRBV19	.	medium-sized	TRBJ2-2	TGTGCCAGTACCGGCTACACCGGGGAGCTGTTTTTT	CASTGYTGELFF
TRBV7-3	.	medium-sized	TRBJ2-1	TGTGCCAGCAGCGAAAGCGGTCTAGGGTACAATGAGCAGTTCTTC	CASSESGLGYNEQFF
TRBV20-1	.	medium-sized	TRBJ2-1	TGCAGTGCTAGAGATGGGGGTGATGCCTACAATGAGCAGTTCTTC	CSARDGGDAYNEQFF
TRBV10-3	.	medium-sized	TRBJ1-5	TGTGCCATCAGTGTATCAGGGGACTTGCAGCCCCAGCATTTT	CAISVSGDLQPQHF
TRBV5-1	TRBD2	.	TRBJ2-3	TGCGCCAGCGGAACAACTAGCGGGTTCGAAGATACGCAGTATTTT	CASGTTSGFEDTQYF
TRBV7-2	.	medium-sized	TRBJ2-7	TGTGCCAGCAGCGTCTCCTACGAGCAGTACTTC	CASSVSYEQYF
TRBV6-1	TRBD2	medium-sized	TRBJ2-1	TGTGCCAGCAGTGAAAAGGGCGGGACTAGACTGTTCTTC	CASSEKGGTRLFF
TRBV19	.	medium-sized	TRBJ1-2	TGTGCCAGTAGTCCAGACCACAGGGTTCCCTATGGCTACACCTTC	CASSPDHRVPYGYTF
TRBV4-1	TRBD2	.	TRBJ2-7	TGCGCCAGCAGCCAAGAGGGGGGACTAGCGGGTCCCTACGAGCAGTACTTC	CASSQEGGLAGPYEQYF
TRBV19	.	medium-sized	TRBJ1-5	TGTGCCAGTAGCTTCACAGGGCTAAGCAATCAGCCCCAGCATTTT	CASSFTGLSNQPQHF
TRBV20-1	.	medium-sized	TRBJ2-1	TGCAGTGCTAGAAAAAAGCTGGGGCAGAGGACCTTTAATGAGCAGTTCTTC	CSARKKLGQRTFNEQFF